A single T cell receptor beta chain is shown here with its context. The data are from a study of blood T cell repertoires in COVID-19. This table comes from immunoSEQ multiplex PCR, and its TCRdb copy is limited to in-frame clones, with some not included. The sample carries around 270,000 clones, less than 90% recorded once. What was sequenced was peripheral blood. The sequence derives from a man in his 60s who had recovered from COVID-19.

Written as DNA, the CDR3 is TGTGCCAGCTCACTCCAGGGGGCGTTAAATTCACCCCTCCACTTT. It translates to CASSLQGALNSPLHF. The chain uses TRBV18 and TRBJ1-6, with TRBD1 matching 8 bases. The CDR3 totals 15 residues. Germline CDR1 and CDR2: KGHSH and LQKENI. The V gene end was trimmed by 4 bases and the J gene end by 7 bases; junction bases not matched to a gene: 6.